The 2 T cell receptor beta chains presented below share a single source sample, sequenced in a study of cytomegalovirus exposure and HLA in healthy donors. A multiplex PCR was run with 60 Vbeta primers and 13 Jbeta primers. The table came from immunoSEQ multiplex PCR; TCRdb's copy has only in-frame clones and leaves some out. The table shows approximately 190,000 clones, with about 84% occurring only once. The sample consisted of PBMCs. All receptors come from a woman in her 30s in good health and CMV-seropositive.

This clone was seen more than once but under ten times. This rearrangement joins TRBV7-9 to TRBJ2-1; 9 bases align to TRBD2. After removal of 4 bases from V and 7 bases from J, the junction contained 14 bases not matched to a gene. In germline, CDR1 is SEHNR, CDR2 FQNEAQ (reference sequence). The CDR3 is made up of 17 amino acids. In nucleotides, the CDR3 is TGTGCCAGCAGCTCCAAGACCATAGCGGGAGATTTGAATGAGCAGTTCTTC. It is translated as CASSSKTIAGDLNEQFF.

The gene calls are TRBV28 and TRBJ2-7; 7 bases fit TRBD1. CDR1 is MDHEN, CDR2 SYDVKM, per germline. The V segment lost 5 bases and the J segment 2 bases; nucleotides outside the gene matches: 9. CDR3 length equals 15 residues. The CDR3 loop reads CASSPGQVKAYEQYF. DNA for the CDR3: TGTGCCAGCAGTCCCGGACAGGTTAAGGCCTACGAGCAGTACTTC.